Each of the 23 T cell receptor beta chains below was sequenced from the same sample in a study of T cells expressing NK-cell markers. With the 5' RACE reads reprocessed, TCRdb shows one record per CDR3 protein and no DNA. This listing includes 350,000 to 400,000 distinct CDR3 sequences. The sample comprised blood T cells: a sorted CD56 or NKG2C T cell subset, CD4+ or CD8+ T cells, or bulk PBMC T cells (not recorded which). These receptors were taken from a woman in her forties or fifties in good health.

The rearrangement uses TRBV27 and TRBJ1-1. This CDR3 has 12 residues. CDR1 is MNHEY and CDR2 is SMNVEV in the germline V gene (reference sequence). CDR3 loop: CASRRENTEAFF.

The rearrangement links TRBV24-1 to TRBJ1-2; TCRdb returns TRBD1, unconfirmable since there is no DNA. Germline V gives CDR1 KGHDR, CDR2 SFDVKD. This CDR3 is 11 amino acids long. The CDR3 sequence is CATSDAGGLAF.

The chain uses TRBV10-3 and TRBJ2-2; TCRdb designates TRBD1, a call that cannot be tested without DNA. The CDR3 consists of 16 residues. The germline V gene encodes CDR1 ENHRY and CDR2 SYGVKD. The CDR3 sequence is CAISNTGTGSAGELFF.

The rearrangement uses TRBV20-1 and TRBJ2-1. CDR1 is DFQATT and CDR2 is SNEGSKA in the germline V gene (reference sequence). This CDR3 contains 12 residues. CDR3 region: CSAEMNNNEQFF.

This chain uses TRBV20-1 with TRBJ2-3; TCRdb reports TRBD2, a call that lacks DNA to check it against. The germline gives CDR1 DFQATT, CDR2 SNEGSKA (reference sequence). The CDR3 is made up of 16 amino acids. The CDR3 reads CSAQLYHSGDPATQYF.

The CDR3 spells CASPSIGSWGVGTDTQYF. The chain has TRBV28 and TRBJ2-3; absent DNA, TCRdb's TRBD1 call cannot be checked. This CDR3 is 18 amino acids long. Germline-derived CDR1 and CDR2 are MDHEN and SYDVKM.

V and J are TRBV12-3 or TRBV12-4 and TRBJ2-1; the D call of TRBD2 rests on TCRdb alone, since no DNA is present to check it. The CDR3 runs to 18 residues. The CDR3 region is CASRPPGRTSGSRYEQFF.

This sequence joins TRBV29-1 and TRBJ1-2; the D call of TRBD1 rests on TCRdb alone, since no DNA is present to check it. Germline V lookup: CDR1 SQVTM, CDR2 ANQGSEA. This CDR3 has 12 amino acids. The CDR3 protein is CSVVGDNYGYTF.

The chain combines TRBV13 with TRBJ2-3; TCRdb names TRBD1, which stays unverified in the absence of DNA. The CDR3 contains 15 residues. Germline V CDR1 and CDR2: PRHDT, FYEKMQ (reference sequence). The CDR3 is CASSLLGQGRDTQYF.

CDR3 amino acids: CATSDFADRGTAGELFF. The genes are TRBV24-1 and TRBJ2-2; TCRdb calls TRBD1, which cannot be checked without DNA. This CDR3 contains 17 residues. Germline CDR1 reads KGHDR; CDR2 reads SFDVKD.

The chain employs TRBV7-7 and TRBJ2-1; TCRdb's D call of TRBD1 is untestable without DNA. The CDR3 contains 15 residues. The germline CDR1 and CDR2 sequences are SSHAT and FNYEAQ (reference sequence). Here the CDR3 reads CASSLQGQGTNEQFF.

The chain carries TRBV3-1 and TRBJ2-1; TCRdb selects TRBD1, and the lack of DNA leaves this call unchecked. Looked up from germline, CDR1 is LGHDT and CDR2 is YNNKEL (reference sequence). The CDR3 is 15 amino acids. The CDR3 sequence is CASSQDPGGWGEQFF.

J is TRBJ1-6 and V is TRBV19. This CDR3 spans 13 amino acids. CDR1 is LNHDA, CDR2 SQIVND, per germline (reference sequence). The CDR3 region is CASSMKRASPLHF.

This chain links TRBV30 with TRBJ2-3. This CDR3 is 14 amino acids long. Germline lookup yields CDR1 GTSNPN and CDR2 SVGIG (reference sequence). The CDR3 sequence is CAWSVFTSADTQYF.

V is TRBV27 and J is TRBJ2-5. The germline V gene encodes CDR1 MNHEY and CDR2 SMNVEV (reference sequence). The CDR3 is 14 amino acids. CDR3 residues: CASSFGQAQETQYF.

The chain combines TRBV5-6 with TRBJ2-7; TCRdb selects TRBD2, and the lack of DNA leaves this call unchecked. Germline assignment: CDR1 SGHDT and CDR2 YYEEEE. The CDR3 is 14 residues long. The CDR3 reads CASSLTSRPYEQYF.

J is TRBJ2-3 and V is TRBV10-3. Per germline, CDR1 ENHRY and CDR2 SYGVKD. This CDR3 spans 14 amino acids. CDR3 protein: CAISAWLATDTQYF.

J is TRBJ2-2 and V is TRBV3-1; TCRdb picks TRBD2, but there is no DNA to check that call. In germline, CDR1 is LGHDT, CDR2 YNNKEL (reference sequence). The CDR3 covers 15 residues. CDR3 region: CASSPAWRGTGELFF. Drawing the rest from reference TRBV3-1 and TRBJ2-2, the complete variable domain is DTAVSQTPKYLVTQMGNDKSIKCEQNLGHDTMYWYKQDSKKFLKIMFSYNNKELIINETVPNRFSPKSPDKAHLNLHINSLELGDSAVYFCASSPAWRGTGELFFGEGSRLTVL.

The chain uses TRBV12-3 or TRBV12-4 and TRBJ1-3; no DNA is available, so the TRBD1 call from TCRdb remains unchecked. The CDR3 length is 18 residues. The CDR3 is CASSLSSPGADSGNTIYF.

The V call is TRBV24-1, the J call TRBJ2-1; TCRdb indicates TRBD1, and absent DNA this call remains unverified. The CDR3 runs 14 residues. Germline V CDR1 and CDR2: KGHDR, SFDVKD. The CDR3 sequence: CATSDLDPGGEQFF.

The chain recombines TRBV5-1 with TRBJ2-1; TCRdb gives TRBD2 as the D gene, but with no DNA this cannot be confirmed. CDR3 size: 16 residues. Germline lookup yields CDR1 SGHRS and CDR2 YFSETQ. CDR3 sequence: CASSLSPGLAYNEQFF. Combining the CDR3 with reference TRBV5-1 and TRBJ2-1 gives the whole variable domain KAGVTQTPRYLIKTRGQQVTLSCSPISGHRSVSWYQQTPGQGLQFLFEYFSETQRNKGNFPGRFSGRQFSNSRSEMNVSTLELGDSALYLCASSLSPGLAYNEQFFGPGTRLTVL.

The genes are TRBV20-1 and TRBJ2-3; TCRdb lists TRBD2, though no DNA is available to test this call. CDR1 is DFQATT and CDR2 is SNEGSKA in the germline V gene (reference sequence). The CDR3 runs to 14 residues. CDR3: CSALLAGVWGAQYF.

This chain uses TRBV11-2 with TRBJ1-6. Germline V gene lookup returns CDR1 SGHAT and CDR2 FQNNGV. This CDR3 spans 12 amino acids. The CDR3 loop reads CASSLPNRALHF.